This T cell receptor (beta chain) was sequenced during a study of post-analysis software for immune sequencing data. Study at large: Both relapsing-remitting and secondary progressive multiple sclerosis featured among the disease courses, as did progressive-relapsing multiple sclerosis. Points from the study as a whole: The normalized Chao1 diversity of multiple sclerosis patients was significantly lower than that of controls. Controls showed lower frequencies than patients for 4 or 5 TRBV segments, and TRBV5-6, TRBV5-1 and TRBV20-1 were among these.

This clonotype occurred a few times. Its antigen is not known. Incorporated into the TCR beta cDNA libraries were unique molecular identifiers, which served to reduce PCR and sequencing biases. The T cell input of 1 to 10 million gave around 450,000 cDNA molecules. TCRdb called the PCR reads again in MiXCR, with one record for every CDR3 protein. The sample lists fewer than 850,000 distinct CDR3 sequences, just under 30% seen once, with roughly 0.57% in the top ten. V trimming: 0 bases; J trimming: 5 bases; junction bases outside the gene matches: 7. CDR3 length: 15 amino acids. Germline-derived CDR1 and CDR2 are SGHDT and YYEEEE.

Sequenced sample: blood. V is TRBV5-6 and J is TRBJ2-5, with 7 bases matching TRBD2. This receptor was obtained from a girl under 18 with multiple sclerosis. CDR3 DNA: TGTGCCAGCAGCTTGGATGTGGGAGGGCCCGAGACCCAGTACTTC. Its translation is CASSLDVGGPETQYF.